This is a list of T cell receptor beta chains from one sample in a study of cytomegalovirus exposure and HLA in healthy donors. The protocol was immunoSEQ multiplex PCR, while the TCRdb copy is restricted to in-frame clones and leaves out a portion. Seen here are 190,000 or so clones, 82% observed once, and the top ten hold 0.098%. Sequenced input: PBMCs. Receptors originate from a boy under 10 years old in good health and CMV-seronegative. The CDR3 runs from the conserved cysteine through the conserved F or W. A D gene is named only where the DNA matches it firmly.

j_call d_call v_call cdr3_aa
TRBJ1-2 - TRBV29-1 CSVAGLLTYGYTF
TRBJ2-1 - TRBV7-8 CASSLGGGNYNEQFF
TRBJ1-1 - TRBV7-2 CASRDDRRNTEAFF
TRBJ2-7 - TRBV10-3 CAISYKASHEQYF
TRBJ1-2 - TRBV2 CASRDPGGYTF
TRBJ2-7 - TRBV29-1 CSVEVWQWASYEQYF
TRBJ2-3 TRBD1 TRBV4-3 CASSQARTGGASDTQYF
TRBJ2-6 TRBD2 TRBV9 CASSHSGGTSGANVLTF
TRBJ1-2 TRBD1 TRBV5-4 CASSRDRVNYGYTF
TRBJ2-7 TRBD1 TRBV2 CASSGTGGEQYF
TRBJ1-6 - TRBV4-2 CASSLWTESRSPLHF
TRBJ2-7 - TRBV2 CASNWETEQYF
TRBJ1-6 TRBD1 TRBV7-2 CASSLAPRQGRLHF
- - TRBV5-1 CASSPQDSSYEQYF
TRBJ2-1 - TRBV10-3 CAISASKAGENYNEQFF
TRBJ2-5 - TRBV19 CASSMVIRAKSQYF
TRBJ2-1 - TRBV5-5 CASRLDGGGFF
TRBJ1-2 - TRBV4-3 CASSQASTVTNYGYTF
TRBJ1-1 - TRBV7-9 CASGGTYTEAFF
TRBJ1-2 TRBD1 TRBV4-2 CASSYRDRGAYGYTF
TRBJ1-2 - TRBV29-1 CSVEGLHRTTLPSRVAPYFYGYTF
TRBJ1-2 - TRBV5-4 CASSLAGSNYGYTF
TRBJ2-7 - TRBV30 CAWSVGGVAYEQYF
TRBJ2-2 - TRBV7-9 CSSSSAYQTGYGELFF
TRBJ1-5 - TRBV4-1 CASSQWMGQPQHF
TRBJ2-3 - TRBV11-2 CASTTRGGSTDTQYF
TRBJ2-5 TRBD1 TRBV5-1 CASSLGDRVGETQYF
TRBJ1-1 TRBD1 TRBV29-1 CSVGRQGSTEAFF
TRBJ2-1 - TRBV5-1 CASSGGSSYNEQFF
TRBJ1-5 - TRBV10-3 CAISESGTGKAQPQHF
TRBJ1-1 - TRBV27 CASLNRNTEAFF